A selection of T cell receptor beta chains follows, all from one sample in a study of vaccination and CD4 T cells after COVID-19. Antigen specificity for these receptors is unknown. Each CDR3 protein is one row after TCRdb ran MiXCR on the PCR reads. Among about 4,200 distinct CDR3 sequences listed, around 45% were seen once. Specimen: CD4+ T cells from blood, cultured in vitro. The origin of the receptors is a human donor who had recovered from COVID-19. CDR3s include the opening cysteine and the closing phenylalanine or tryptophan. Fields, in order: V gene, D gene, J gene, CDR3 length, clone size, CDR3 protein, CDR3 DNA. A D gene is named only where the DNA matches it firmly. Rows may omit the clone size; those that give it use once, few, many or a size class.

TRBV18	NA	TRBJ1-5	14	NA	CASSPAGRNQPQHF	TGTGCCAGCTCACCAGCGGGGAGGAATCAGCCCCAGCATTTT
TRBV7-6	TRBD2	TRBJ2-7	14	NA	CASSLANSGGEQYF	TGTGCCAGCAGCTTAGCCAACTCGGGGGGCGAGCAGTACTTC
TRBV20-1	TRBD2	TRBJ2-7	16	NA	CSARGSRRGRAYEQYF	TGCAGTGCTAGAGGGTCACGGCGCGGGAGGGCCTACGAGCAGTACTTC
TRBV2	TRBD2	TRBJ2-3	17	NA	CASSITGTSGNTDTQYF	TGTGCCAGCAGTATTACCGGGACTAGCGGAAACACAGATACGCAGTATTTT
TRBV19	NA	TRBJ1-1	16	NA	CASSNQGRLGITEAFF	TGTGCCAGTAGCAACCAGGGAAGGTTAGGTATCACTGAAGCTTTCTTT
TRBV6-5	TRBD1	TRBJ2-7	18	NA	CASSYRAPTGTGHREQYF	TGTGCCAGCAGTTACAGGGCCCCTACCGGGACAGGTCACCGCGAGCAGTACTTC
TRBV2	TRBD1	TRBJ2-5	13	few	CASVGDRGETQYF	TGTGCCAGCGTTGGGGACAGGGGAGAGACCCAGTACTTC
TRBV19	NA	TRBJ1-5	13	medium-sized	CASSPPYNQPQHF	TGTGCCAGTAGTCCCCCATACAATCAGCCCCAGCATTTT
TRBV2	TRBD2	TRBJ2-7	16	NA	CASSEALGGLAREQYF	TGTGCCAGCAGTGAAGCGCTTGGTGGACTAGCACGCGAGCAGTACTTC
TRBV4-3	NA	TRBJ1-5	14	NA	CASSQVPLKQPQHF	TGCGCCAGCAGCCAAGTACCCTTAAAACAGCCCCAGCATTTT
TRBV20-1	NA	TRBJ1-1	13	NA	CSARGTVNTEAFF	TGCAGTGCTAGGGGCACGGTGAACACTGAAGCTTTCTTT
TRBV20-1	NA	TRBJ1-1	15	NA	CSARGFRDGDTEAFF	TGCAGTGCTAGAGGGTTCCGCGACGGGGACACTGAAGCTTTCTTT
TRBV11-3	TRBD1	TRBJ2-2	16	few	CASSLRTGGDTGELFF	TGTGCCAGCAGCCTAAGGACAGGGGGCGACACCGGGGAGCTGTTTTTT
TRBV15	NA	TRBJ2-3	14	NA	CATSVPLGGDTQYF	TGTGCCACCAGCGTACCCCTGGGGGGAGATACGCAGTATTTT
TRBV7-3	TRBD2	TRBJ2-3	16	NA	CASSPHERGSTDTQYF	TGTGCCAGCAGCCCACACGAGCGGGGGAGCACAGATACGCAGTATTTT
TRBV20-1	TRBD2	TRBJ2-3	14	NA	CSARTSGSTDTQYF	TGCAGTGCTAGGACTAGCGGAAGCACAGATACGCAGTATTTT
TRBV20-1	NA	TRBJ2-2	12	NA	CSVHRNTGELFF	TGCAGTGTTCACCGAAACACCGGGGAGCTGTTTTTT
TRBV11-2	TRBD2	TRBJ2-7	15	NA	CASSLSAGVGYEQYF	TGTGCCAGCAGCTTATCGGCGGGAGTAGGGTACGAGCAGTACTTC
TRBV12-3/TRBV12-4	TRBD1	TRBJ1-1	15	NA	CASRPTGTVNTEAFF	TGTGCCAGCAGGCCAACCGGGACAGTGAACACTGAAGCTTTCTTT
TRBV19	NA	TRBJ1-1	15	NA	CASSPLTGGRTEAFF	TGTGCCAGTAGTCCTCTGACGGGGGGAAGGACTGAAGCTTTCTTT
TRBV7-2	NA	TRBJ2-7	14	NA	CASSFGSYPYEQYF	TGTGCCAGCAGCTTCGGGTCTTACCCATACGAGCAGTACTTC
TRBV20-1	NA	TRBJ1-3	13	NA	CSATVTTGNTIYF	TGCAGTGCTACTGTGACAACTGGAAACACCATATATTTT
TRBV7-2	TRBD2	TRBJ2-1	16	NA	CASSAVSGRGYNEQFF	TGTGCCAGCAGCGCGGTTAGCGGGAGGGGATACAATGAGCAGTTCTTC
TRBV6-5	NA	TRBJ1-1	14	few	CASSYSAGRTEAFF	TGTGCCAGCAGTTACTCTGCAGGGCGAACTGAAGCTTTCTTT
TRBV15	TRBD1	TRBJ1-3	15	few	CATSTSGQGEDTIYF	TGTGCCACCAGCACTTCCGGACAGGGTGAGGACACCATATATTTT
TRBV2	TRBD1	TRBJ2-6	17	few	CASGGDRGLSGANVLTF	TGTGCCAGCGGGGGGGACAGGGGGCTCTCTGGGGCCAACGTCCTGACTTTC
TRBV7-9	NA	TRBJ1-1	15	NA	CASSSLLQGGSEAFF	TGTGCCAGCAGCTCCCTATTACAGGGAGGCTCTGAAGCTTTCTTT
TRBV7-9	NA	TRBJ2-5	14	NA	CASSLGQRQETQYF	TGTGCCAGCAGCTTAGGCCAACGCCAAGAGACCCAGTACTTC
TRBV20-1	TRBD2	TRBJ2-3	17	NA	CSARAGPVLAEDDTQYF	TGCAGTGCTAGGGCAGGCCCGGTACTAGCGGAGGATGATACGCAGTATTTT
TRBV20-1	NA	TRBJ2-1	15	NA	CSARRPRGGYNEQFF	TGCAGTGCCCGACGTCCCAGAGGGGGATACAATGAGCAGTTCTTC
TRBV6-1	TRBD2	TRBJ2-3	15	NA	CASSHWGGGTDTQYF	TGTGCCAGCAGCCACTGGGGCGGGGGGACAGATACGCAGTATTTT
TRBV20-1	NA	TRBJ1-5	12	few	CSATGVNQPQHF	TGCAGTGCTACAGGGGTCAATCAGCCCCAGCATTTT
TRBV12-3/TRBV12-4	TRBD1	TRBJ1-5	13	NA	CASSLRTGQPQHF	TGTGCCAGCAGTTTAAGGACAGGGCAGCCCCAGCATTTT
TRBV19	NA	TRBJ1-6	15	NA	CASSFDRDTNSPLHF	TGTGCCAGTAGTTTCGACCGGGACACGAATTCACCCCTCCACTTT
TRBV7-2	TRBD2	TRBJ2-7	15	few	CASSFRLAGGYEQYF	TGTGCCAGCAGCTTTCGACTAGCGGGGGGGTACGAGCAGTACTTC
TRBV6-5	NA	TRBJ1-2	13	NA	CASSYGASYGYTF	TGTGCCAGCAGTTACGGGGCCTCTTATGGCTACACCTTC
TRBV7-9	NA	TRBJ2-5	16	NA	CASSLNLGWGQETQYF	TGTGCCAGCAGCTTAAATCTAGGGTGGGGCCAAGAGACCCAGTACTTC